These T cell receptor beta chains were read from a single sample in a study of cytomegalovirus exposure and HLA in healthy donors. Profiled with immunoSEQ multiplex PCR; TCRdb holds only in-frame clones, not every one. The sample has 55,000 to 90,000 clones; around 76% are singletons. Material for sequencing was PBMCs. The receptors were sampled from a man aged 50-59 years in good health and CMV-seronegative. Each CDR3 is given with its conserved first and last residue. D genes are given only for firm matches. Only part of the rows carry a size: once, few, many, or a class if the clone is expanded.

size,V,D,J,DNA,CDR3
NA,TRBV7-2,NA,TRBJ1-2,TGTGCCAGCAGCTTAGGGCCCACTAACTATGGCTACACCTTC,CASSLGPTNYGYTF
NA,TRBV7-7,TRBD2,TRBJ2-5,TGTGCTAGCAGCTCAGGACTAGAAGAGACCCAGTACTTC,CASSSGLEETQYF
NA,TRBV4-3,NA,TRBJ1-1,TGCGCCAGCAGCCGAGCGGGGGCCACTGAAGCTTTCTTT,CASSRAGATEAFF
NA,TRBV5-1,TRBD2,TRBJ2-3,TGCGCCAGCAGCTTGGCCCCTAGCGGAGGAACAGATACGCAGTATTTT,CASSLAPSGGTDTQYF
NA,TRBV5-1,NA,TRBJ1-2,TGCGCCAGCAGCTCAAGCCCGACGACTGGGGGCTACACCTTC,CASSSSPTTGGYTF
NA,TRBV6-5,TRBD1,TRBJ2-7,TGTGCCAGCAGTATGACAGGGGTCAATGAGCAGTACTTC,CASSMTGVNEQYF
few,TRBV5-1,TRBD1,TRBJ2-1,TGCGCCAGCAGCATTAGACAGGGATCCTACAATGAGCAGTTCTTC,CASSIRQGSYNEQFF
NA,TRBV27,NA,TRBJ1-5,TGTGCCAGCAGTACCACCTATGGACAGCGGAATCAGCCCCAGCATTTT,CASSTTYGQRNQPQHF
NA,TRBV6-5,TRBD1,TRBJ1-2,TGTGCCAGCAGTTACGCCAGGACAGGAGGTGGCTATGGCTACACCTTC,CASSYARTGGGYGYTF
NA,TRBV5-6,NA,TRBJ1-5,TGTGCCAGCAGCTTGGGAGGCGTAGGGGGTCAGCCCCAGCATTTT,CASSLGGVGGQPQHF
NA,TRBV30,TRBD1,TRBJ1-2,TGTGCCTGGAGTAGCAGGGGGACACCCTATGGCTACACCTTC,CAWSSRGTPYGYTF
NA,TRBV4-3,TRBD2,TRBJ2-7,TGCGCCAGCAGCCGATACTGGACTAGCGGGGAGAGCGAGCAGTACTTC,CASSRYWTSGESEQYF
NA,TRBV9,TRBD2,TRBJ2-5,TGTGCCAGCAGCGTAGCTCCGACCCCTAGCACTAGCGGGGGGAGACGACAAGAGACCCAGTACTTC,CASSVAPTPSTSGGRRQETQYF
NA,TRBV11-2,TRBD2,TRBJ2-3,TGTGCCAGCAGCTTACTAGCGGGGGAACCCACAGATACGCAGTATTTT,CASSLLAGEPTDTQYF
NA,TRBV6-5,NA,TRBJ1-5,TGTGCCAGCAGGGGAGGCAATCAGCCCCAGCATTTT,CASRGGNQPQHF
NA,TRBV5-1,TRBD1,TRBJ2-2,TGCGCCAGCACCGGGACAGGGTACACCGGGGAGCTGTTTTTT,CASTGTGYTGELFF
NA,TRBV9,NA,TRBJ1-5,TGTGCCAGCTCTCCGTTTGGACATGTTAGCAATCAGCCCCAGCATTTT,CASSPFGHVSNQPQHF
once,TRBV5-1,NA,TRBJ2-2,TGCGCCAGCACCCTAGGCGGGGGCTCCACCGGGGAGCTGTTTTTT,CASTLGGGSTGELFF
NA,TRBV5-8,NA,TRBJ1-5,TGTGCCAGCAGCTTGACAAGGGGGGGGCAGCCCCAGCATTTT,CASSLTRGGQPQHF
NA,TRBV13,NA,TRBJ2-2,TGTGCCAGCAGCCCGGGGTTTACTAGCAGAAACACCGGGGAGCTGTTTTTT,CASSPGFTSRNTGELFF
NA,TRBV28,TRBD2,TRBJ2-1,TGTGCCAGTCAGAGCGGGAGCCCCTACAATGAGCAGTTCTTC,CASQSGSPYNEQFF
NA,TRBV30,NA,TRBJ1-2,TGTGCCTGGAGTGTATCCGGTTATGGCTACACCTTC,CAWSVSGYGYTF
few,TRBV10-2,TRBD1,TRBJ1-1,TGCGCCGGAGCACCTGCAGGGGGCGGAACTGAAGCTTTCTTT,CAGAPAGGGTEAFF
NA,TRBV11-2,NA,TRBJ2-7,TGTGCCAGCAGCTTACGACAGGCTTCCTACGAGCAGTACTTC,CASSLRQASYEQYF
NA,TRBV4-3,NA,TRBJ1-5,TGCGCCAGCAGCCAAGATGGGGGGGCCCGGCAGCCCCAGCATTTT,CASSQDGGARQPQHF
few,TRBV6-4,TRBD1,TRBJ2-7,TGTGCCAGCAGTGAAGGGACAGGGTCCACCTACGAGCAGTACTTC,CASSEGTGSTYEQYF
NA,TRBV9,TRBD2,TRBJ2-3,TGTGCCAGCAGCGTACTTTCTAGCGGGAGGGCCATAGATACGCAGTATTTT,CASSVLSSGRAIDTQYF
NA,TRBV5-6,NA,TRBJ2-3,TGTGCCAGCAGCCTTCGTGGGGGCCTGTATACGCAGTATTTT,CASSLRGGLYTQYF
NA,TRBV19,NA,TRBJ2-2,TGTGCCAGTAGTACCCATAAATCCGGGGAGTTGTTTTTT,CASSTHKSGELFF
NA,TRBV6-5,NA,TRBJ1-6,TGTGCCAGCGGCGGCCTTACCGGTTCACCCCTCCACTTT,CASGGLTGSPLHF
NA,TRBV7-9,NA,TRBJ1-2,TGTGCCAGCAGCTTAGCGGGAACAGGAGTTATCTATGGCTACACCTTC,CASSLAGTGVIYGYTF
NA,TRBV27,TRBD1,TRBJ1-2,TGTGCCAGCAGTTTACTCACAGGGGAGGGCTACACCTTC,CASSLLTGEGYTF
few,TRBV7-9,TRBD2,TRBJ2-2,TGTGCCAGCAGCTTAGCTAGCGGGAGGGCCCTCGGGACCGGGGAGCTGTTTTTT,CASSLASGRALGTGELFF
NA,TRBV6-5,NA,TRBJ1-1,TGTGCCAGCACGACAACTTTAAACACTGAAGCTTTCTTT,CASTTTLNTEAFF
few,TRBV27,TRBD1,TRBJ2-7,TGTGCCAGCAGTTCAAGGACAGGAACCTACGAGCAGTACTTC,CASSSRTGTYEQYF
NA,TRBV7-9,TRBD1,TRBJ2-4,TGTGCCAGCAGCTACCCGGACAGGAATCAGTACTTC,CASSYPDRNQYF
NA,TRBV4-2,NA,TRBJ1-1,TGTGCCAGCAGCCAAGCAGGGAACACTGAAGCTTTCTTT,CASSQAGNTEAFF
NA,TRBV6-5,NA,TRBJ2-7,TGTGCCAGCTCAGGGCCCTACGAGCAGTACTTC,CASSGPYEQYF
NA,TRBV5-1,NA,TRBJ1-4,TGCGCCAGCAGCTTTTCGGTCAATGAAAAACTGTTTTTT,CASSFSVNEKLFF
NA,TRBV19,NA,TRBJ1-2,TGTGCCAGTAGTACCTCCCAGTACTATGGCTACACCTTC,CASSTSQYYGYTF
NA,TRBV5-1,NA,TRBJ1-4,TGCGCCAGCAGCTTCAACCTTAACAGCGGTAATGAAAAACTGTTTTTT,CASSFNLNSGNEKLFF
NA,TRBV5-6,NA,TRBJ1-4,TGTGCCAGCAGCTTGACAGGAACCTCAACTAATGAAAAACTGTTTTTT,CASSLTGTSTNEKLFF
NA,TRBV4-3,NA,TRBJ2-3,TGCGCCAGCAGCCCGGCAACCGGGAAGCCCGGTAGCGGAACTCGCGATACGCAGTATTTT,CASSPATGKPGSGTRDTQYF
NA,TRBV6-5,NA,TRBJ1-1,TGTGCCAGCAGTTACTCCCCGGGGGGCAACACTGAAGCTTTCTTT,CASSYSPGGNTEAFF
NA,TRBV9,NA,TRBJ2-1,TGTGCCAGCAGCGTAGCCGCGGGAAGCTCCTACAATGAGCAGTTCTTC,CASSVAAGSSYNEQFF
NA,TRBV28,NA,TRBJ1-1,TGTGCCAGCGGGACTGGGCTTAACACTGAAGCTTTCTTT,CASGTGLNTEAFF
few,TRBV9,NA,TRBJ2-3,TGTGCCAGCAGCGTAGTCCTTTCTGGGGGGGCCACAGATACGCAGTATTTT,CASSVVLSGGATDTQYF
NA,TRBV6-5,TRBD1,TRBJ1-2,TGTGCCAGCAGTTACTCTGGACAGGGGTCTGGCTACACCTTC,CASSYSGQGSGYTF
NA,TRBV27,NA,TRBJ2-1,TGTGCCAGCAGTGGGGCCCCCCTCAATGAGCAGTTCTTC,CASSGAPLNEQFF
few,TRBV19,TRBD1,TRBJ1-2,TGTGCCAGTAATCGAAAGGGGGGACAGGGGGGATTCGACTATGGCTACACCTTC,CASNRKGGQGGFDYGYTF
once,TRBV7-9,TRBD1,TRBJ2-1,TGTGCCAGCAGCTTTCGGGACAGGGTCCTCAGCGGCGATTACAATGAGCAGTTCTTC,CASSFRDRVLSGDYNEQFF
NA,TRBV13,TRBD2,TRBJ2-3,TGTGCCAGCAGCTCAAGGACTAGCGGAGGGGGGAAAGATACGCAGTATTTT,CASSSRTSGGGKDTQYF
NA,TRBV27,TRBD2,TRBJ2-2,TGTGCCAGCAGTATCCTAGCGGGAGGAAGCAACACCGGGGAGCTGTTTTTT,CASSILAGGSNTGELFF